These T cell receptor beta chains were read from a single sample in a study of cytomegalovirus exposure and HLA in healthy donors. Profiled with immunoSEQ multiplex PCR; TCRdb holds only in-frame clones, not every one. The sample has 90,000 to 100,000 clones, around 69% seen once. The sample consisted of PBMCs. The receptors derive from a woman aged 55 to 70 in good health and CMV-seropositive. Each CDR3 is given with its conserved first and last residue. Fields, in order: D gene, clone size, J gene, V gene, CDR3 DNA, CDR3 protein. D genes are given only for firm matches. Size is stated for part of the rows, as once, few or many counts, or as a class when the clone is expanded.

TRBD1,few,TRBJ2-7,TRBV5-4,TGTGCCAGCAGCCTTACCGGGACAGGGACCTACGAGCAGTACTTC,CASSLTGTGTYEQYF
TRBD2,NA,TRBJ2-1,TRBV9,TGTGCCAGCAGCGCGGCCGGACTAGCGGGAGTTTCCAATGAGCAGTTCTTC,CASSAAGLAGVSNEQFF
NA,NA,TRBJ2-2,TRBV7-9,TGTTCCAGCAGCTTCCCTTTCGGGGAGCTGTTTTTT,CSSSFPFGELFF
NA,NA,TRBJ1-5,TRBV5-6,TGTGCCAGCAGCTCACGGAGGATCGCGGGGCTAATCAATCAGCCCCAGCATTTT,CASSSRRIAGLINQPQHF
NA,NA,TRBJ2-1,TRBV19,TGTGCCAGTAAAAACCGGGGGAGCTCCTACAATGAGCAGTTCTTC,CASKNRGSSYNEQFF
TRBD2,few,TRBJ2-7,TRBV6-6,TGTGCCAGCAGCCCGGGACTAGCGGGAGGACACGAGCAGTACTTC,CASSPGLAGGHEQYF
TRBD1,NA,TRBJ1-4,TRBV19,TGTGCCAGTAGCTCACCAGGGGGCGGACTGTTTTTT,CASSSPGGGLFF
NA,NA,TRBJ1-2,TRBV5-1,TGCGCCAGCAGCTTGTCAGGGCCCCCCGCAAACTATGGCTACACCTTC,CASSLSGPPANYGYTF
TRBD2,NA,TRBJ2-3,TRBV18,TGTGCCAGCTCTCCAGTACCACTAGCGGGAGTTACAGATACGCAGTATTTT,CASSPVPLAGVTDTQYF
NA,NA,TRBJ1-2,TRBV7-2,TGTGCCAGCAGCTCGAGCGGGGGGAGCTATGGCTACACCTTC,CASSSSGGSYGYTF
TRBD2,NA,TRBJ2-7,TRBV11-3,TGTGCCAGCAGCTTAGACTGGACTAGCGGGAGCTACGAGCAGTACTTC,CASSLDWTSGSYEQYF
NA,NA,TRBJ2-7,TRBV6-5,TGTGCCAGCAGTTACTCCGGCGAGCAGTACTTC,CASSYSGEQYF
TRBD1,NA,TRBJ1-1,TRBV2,TGTGCCAGCAGCGGGGACAGCCCTGAAGCTTTCTTT,CASSGDSPEAFF
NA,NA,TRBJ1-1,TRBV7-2,TGTGCCAGCAGCTTAGCAGGACTGGACACTGAAGCTTTCTTT,CASSLAGLDTEAFF